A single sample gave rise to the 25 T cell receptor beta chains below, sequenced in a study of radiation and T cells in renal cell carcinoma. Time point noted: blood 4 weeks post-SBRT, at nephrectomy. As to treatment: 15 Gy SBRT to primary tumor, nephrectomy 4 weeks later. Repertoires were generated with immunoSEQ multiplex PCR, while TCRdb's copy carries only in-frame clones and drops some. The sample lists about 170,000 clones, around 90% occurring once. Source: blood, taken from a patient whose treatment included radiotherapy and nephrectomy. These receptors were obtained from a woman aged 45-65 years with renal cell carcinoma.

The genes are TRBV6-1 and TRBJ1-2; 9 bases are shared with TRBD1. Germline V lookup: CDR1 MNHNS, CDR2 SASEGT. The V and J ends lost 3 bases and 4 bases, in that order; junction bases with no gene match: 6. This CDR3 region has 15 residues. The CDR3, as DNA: TGTGCCAGCAGTGAGTGGCGGGACAGGGTCTATGGCTACACCTTC. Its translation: CASSEWRDRVYGYTF.

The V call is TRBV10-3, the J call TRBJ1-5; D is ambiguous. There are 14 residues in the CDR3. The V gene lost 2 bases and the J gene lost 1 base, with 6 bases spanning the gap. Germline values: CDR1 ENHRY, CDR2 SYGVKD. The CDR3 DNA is TGTGCCATCAGTGAGGCAGCCAGCAATCAGCCCCAGCATTTT. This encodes CAISEAASNQPQHF.

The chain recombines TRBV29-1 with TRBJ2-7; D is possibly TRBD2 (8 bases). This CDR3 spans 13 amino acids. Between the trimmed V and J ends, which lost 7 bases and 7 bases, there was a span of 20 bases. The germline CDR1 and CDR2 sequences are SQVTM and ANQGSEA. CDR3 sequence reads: CSASREGAQEQYF. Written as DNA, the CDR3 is TGCAGCGCTTCTCGGGAGGGGGCGCAGGAGCAGTACTTC.

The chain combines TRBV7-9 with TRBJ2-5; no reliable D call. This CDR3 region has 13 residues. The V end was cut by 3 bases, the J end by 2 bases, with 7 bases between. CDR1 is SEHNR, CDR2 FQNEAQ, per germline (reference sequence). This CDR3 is CASSFWEQETQYF. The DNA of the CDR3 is TGTGCCAGCAGCTTTTGGGAACAAGAGACCCAGTACTTC. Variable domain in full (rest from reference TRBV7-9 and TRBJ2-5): DTGVSQNPRHKITKRGQNVTFRCDPISEHNRLYWYRQTLGQGPEFLTYFQNEAQLEKSRLLSDRFSAERPKGSFSTLEIQRTEQGDSAMYLCASSFWEQETQYFGPGTRLLVL.

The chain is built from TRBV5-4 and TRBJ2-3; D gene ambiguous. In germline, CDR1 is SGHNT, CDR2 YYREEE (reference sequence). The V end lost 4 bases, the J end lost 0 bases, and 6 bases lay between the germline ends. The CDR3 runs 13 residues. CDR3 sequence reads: CASSAPSTDTQYF. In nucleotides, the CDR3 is TGTGCCAGCAGCGCACCTAGCACAGATACGCAGTATTTT. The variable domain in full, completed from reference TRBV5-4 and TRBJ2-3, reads ETGVTQSPTHLIKTRGQQVTLRCSSQSGHNTVSWYQQALGQGPQFIFQYYREEENGRGNFPPRFSGLQFPNYSSELNVNALELDDSALYLCASSAPSTDTQYFGPGTRLTVL.

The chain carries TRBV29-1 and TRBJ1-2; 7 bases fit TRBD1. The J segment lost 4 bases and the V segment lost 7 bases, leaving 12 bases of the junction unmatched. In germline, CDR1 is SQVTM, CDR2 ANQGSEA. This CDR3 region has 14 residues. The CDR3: CSAWTGPPTYGYTF. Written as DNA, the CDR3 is TGCAGCGCCTGGACAGGACCTCCGACCTATGGCTACACCTTC.

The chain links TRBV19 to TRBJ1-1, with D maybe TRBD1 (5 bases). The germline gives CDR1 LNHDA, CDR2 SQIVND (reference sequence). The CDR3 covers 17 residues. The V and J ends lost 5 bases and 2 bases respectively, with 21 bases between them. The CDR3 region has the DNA TGTGCCAGTAGTTGGGGGAAATTCTGGACGGCAAACACTGAAGCTTTCTTT. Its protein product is CASSWGKFWTANTEAFF.

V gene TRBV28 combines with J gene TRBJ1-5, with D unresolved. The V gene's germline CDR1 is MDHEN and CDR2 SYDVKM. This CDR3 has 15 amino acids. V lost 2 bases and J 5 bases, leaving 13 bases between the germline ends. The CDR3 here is CASSLNPQNYQPQHF. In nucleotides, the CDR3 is TGTGCCAGCAGTTTAAATCCCCAAAACTATCAGCCCCAGCATTTT.

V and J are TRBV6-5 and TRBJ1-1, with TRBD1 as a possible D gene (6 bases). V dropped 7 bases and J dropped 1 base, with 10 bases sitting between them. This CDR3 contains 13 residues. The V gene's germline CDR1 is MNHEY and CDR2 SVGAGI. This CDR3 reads CASKLQGNTEAFF. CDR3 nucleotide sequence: TGTGCCAGCAAGCTACAGGGGAACACTGAAGCTTTCTTT.

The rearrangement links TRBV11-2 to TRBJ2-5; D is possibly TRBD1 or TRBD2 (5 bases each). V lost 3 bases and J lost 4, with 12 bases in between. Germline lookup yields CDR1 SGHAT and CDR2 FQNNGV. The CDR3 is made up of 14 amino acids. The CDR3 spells CASSFEGFSETQYF. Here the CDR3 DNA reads TGTGCCAGCAGCTTTGAGGGGTTTTCAGAGACCCAGTACTTC.

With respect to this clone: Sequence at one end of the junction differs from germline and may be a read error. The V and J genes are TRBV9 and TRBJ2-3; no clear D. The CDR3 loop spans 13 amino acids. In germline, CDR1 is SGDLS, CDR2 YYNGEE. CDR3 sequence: CATSEALTDTQYF. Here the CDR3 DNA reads TGTGCCACCAGCGAGGCCCTCACAGATACGCAGTATTTT. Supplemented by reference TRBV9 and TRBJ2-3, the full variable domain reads DSGVTQTPKHLITATGQRVTLRCSPRSGDLSVYWYQQSLDQGLQFLIQYYNGEERAKGNILERFSAQQFPDLHSELNLSSLELGDSALYFCATSEALTDTQYFGPGTRLTVL.

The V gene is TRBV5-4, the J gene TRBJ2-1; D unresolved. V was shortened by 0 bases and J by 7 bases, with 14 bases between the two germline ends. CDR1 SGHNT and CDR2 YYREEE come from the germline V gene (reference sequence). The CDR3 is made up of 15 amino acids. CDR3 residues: CASSLDYLQWNEQFF. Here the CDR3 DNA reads TGTGCCAGCAGCTTGGACTATCTCCAGTGGAATGAGCAGTTCTTC.

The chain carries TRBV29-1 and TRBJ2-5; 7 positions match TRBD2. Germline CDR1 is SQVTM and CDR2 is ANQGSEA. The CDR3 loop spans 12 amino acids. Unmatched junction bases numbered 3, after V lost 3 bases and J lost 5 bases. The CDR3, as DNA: TGCAGCGTTGATGAGGGAGGGGAGACCCAGTACTTC. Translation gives CSVDEGGETQYF.

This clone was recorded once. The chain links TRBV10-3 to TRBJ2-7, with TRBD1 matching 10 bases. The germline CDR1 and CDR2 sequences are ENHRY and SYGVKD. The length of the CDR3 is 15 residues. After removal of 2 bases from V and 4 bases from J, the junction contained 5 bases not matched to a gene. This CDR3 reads CAISEVTGGNYEQYF. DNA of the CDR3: TGTGCCATCAGTGAGGTGACAGGGGGCAATTACGAGCAGTACTTC.

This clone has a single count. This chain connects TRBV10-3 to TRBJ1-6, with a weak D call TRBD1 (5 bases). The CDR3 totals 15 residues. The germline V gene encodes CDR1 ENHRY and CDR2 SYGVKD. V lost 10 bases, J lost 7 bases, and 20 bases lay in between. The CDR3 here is CATGAREVQNSPLHF. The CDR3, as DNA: TGTGCCACGGGCGCCAGGGAGGTTCAAAATTCACCCCTCCACTTT.

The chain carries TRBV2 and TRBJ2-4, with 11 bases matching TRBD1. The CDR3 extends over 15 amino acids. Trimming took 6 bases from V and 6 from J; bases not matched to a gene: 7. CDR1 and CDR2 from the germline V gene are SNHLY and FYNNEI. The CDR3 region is CASRTSGQGANIQYF. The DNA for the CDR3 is TGTGCCAGCAGAACCTCCGGACAGGGGGCAAACATTCAGTACTTC.

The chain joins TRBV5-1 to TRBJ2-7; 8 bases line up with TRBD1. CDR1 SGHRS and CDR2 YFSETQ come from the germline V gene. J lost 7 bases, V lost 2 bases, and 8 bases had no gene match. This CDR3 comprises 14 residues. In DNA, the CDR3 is TGCGCCAGCAGCTTACAGGGGGTCGACGAGGAGCAGTACTTC. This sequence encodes CASSLQGVDEEQYF. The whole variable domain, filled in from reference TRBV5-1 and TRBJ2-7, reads KAGVTQTPRYLIKTRGQQVTLSCSPISGHRSVSWYQQTPGQGLQFLFEYFSETQRNKGNFPGRFSGRQFSNSRSEMNVSTLELGDSALYLCASSLQGVDEEQYFGPGTRLTVT.

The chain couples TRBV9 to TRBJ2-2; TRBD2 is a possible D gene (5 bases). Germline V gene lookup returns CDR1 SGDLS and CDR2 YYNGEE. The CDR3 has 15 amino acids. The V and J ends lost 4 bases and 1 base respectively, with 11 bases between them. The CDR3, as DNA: TGTGCCAGCAGCCCCCGCCGGGGGAACACCGGGGAGCTGTTTTTT. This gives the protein CASSPRRGNTGELFF.

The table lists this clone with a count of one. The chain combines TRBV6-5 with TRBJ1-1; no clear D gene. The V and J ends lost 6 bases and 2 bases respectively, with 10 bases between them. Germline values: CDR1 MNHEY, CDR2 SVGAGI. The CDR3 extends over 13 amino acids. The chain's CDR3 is CASRRTSNTEAFF. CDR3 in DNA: TGTGCCAGCAGGCGTACTTCAAACACTGAAGCTTTCTTT.

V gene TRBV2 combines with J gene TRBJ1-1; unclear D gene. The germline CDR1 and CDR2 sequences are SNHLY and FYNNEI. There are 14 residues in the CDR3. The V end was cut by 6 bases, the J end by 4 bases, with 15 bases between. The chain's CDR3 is CASRVYEGGTEAFF. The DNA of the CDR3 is TGTGCCAGCAGAGTTTATGAGGGCGGCACTGAAGCTTTCTTT.

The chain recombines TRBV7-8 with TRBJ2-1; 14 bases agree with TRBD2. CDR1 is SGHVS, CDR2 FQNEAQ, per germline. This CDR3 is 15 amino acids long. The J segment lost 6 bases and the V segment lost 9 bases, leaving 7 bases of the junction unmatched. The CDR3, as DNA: TGTGCCAGTTCGCGACTAGCGGGGGGGCCCAATGAGCAGTTCTTC. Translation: CASSRLAGGPNEQFF.

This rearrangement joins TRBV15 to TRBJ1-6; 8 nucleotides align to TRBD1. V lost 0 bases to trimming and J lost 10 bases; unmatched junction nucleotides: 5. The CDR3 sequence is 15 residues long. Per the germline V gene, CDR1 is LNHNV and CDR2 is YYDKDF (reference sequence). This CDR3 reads CATSRDRTGSSPLHF. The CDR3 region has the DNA TGTGCCACCAGCAGAGATAGGACAGGGTCCTCACCCCTCCACTTT.

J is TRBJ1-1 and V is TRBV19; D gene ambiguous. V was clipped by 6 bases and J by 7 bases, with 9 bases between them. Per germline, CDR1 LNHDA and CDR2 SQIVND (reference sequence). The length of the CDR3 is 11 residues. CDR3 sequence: CASRVRSEAFF. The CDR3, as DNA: TGTGCCAGTAGGGTGAGGAGTGAAGCTTTCTTT.

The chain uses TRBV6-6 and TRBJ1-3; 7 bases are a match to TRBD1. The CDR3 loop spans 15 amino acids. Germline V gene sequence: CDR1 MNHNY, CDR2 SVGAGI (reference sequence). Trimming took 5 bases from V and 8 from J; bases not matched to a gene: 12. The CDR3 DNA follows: TGTGCCAGCAGTCGCGGGGACAGCCCTGGGGACACCATATATTTT. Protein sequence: CASSRGDSPGDTIYF.

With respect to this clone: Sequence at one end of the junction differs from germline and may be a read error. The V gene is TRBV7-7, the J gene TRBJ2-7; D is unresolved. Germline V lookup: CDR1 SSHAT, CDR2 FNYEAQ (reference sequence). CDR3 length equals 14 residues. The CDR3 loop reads CASSPDQSSYEQYF. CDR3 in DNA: TGTGCTAGCAGCCCAGACCAGAGCTCCTACGAGCAGTACTTC.